The 22 T cell receptor beta chains given below trace back to one sample, sequenced in a study of T cells expressing NK-cell markers (dated by TCRdb to 2018 to 2021). The library relied on 5' RACE. Sequencing relied on an Illumina HiSeq 2000. Reads reprocessed by TCRdb are summarized as one entry per CDR3 protein sequence, and DNA is absent. The record for this sample contains a few hundred thousand distinct CDR3 sequences. The ten largest clones add up to less than 4.5% of the sample. The sample consisted of blood T cells: a sorted CD56 or NKG2C T cell subset, CD4+ or CD8+ T cells, or bulk PBMC T cells (not recorded which). The source is a man aged 18 to 29 in good health. Donor details come from another sample of the same person, matched by shared clones.

The genes are TRBV7-2 and TRBJ2-3. Looked up from germline, CDR1 is SGHTA and CDR2 is FQGNSA. CDR3 size: 14 residues. This CDR3 reads CASSPHGGTDTQYF.

The chain couples TRBV19 to TRBJ2-7. This CDR3 has 14 amino acids. Germline CDR1 and CDR2: LNHDA and SQIVND (reference sequence). The CDR3 reads CASSIKDSPYEQYF.

The rearrangement joins TRBV12-3 or TRBV12-4 to TRBJ2-2; the TRBD1 assignment by TCRdb is unverifiable without DNA. The CDR3 extends over 16 amino acids. The CDR3 sequence is CASNLVGTANTGELFF.

The chain employs TRBV24-1 and TRBJ2-1; TCRdb picks TRBD2, but there is no DNA to check that call. CDR1 is KGHDR, CDR2 SFDVKD, per germline. The CDR3 length is 17 residues. This CDR3 reads CATSDETGTSRINEQFF.

The chain's CDR3 is CASSFMAGESYNEQFF. The chain employs TRBV5-1 and TRBJ2-1; TCRdb picks TRBD2, but there is no DNA to check that call. The CDR3 has 16 amino acids. Germline V gene sequence: CDR1 SGHRS, CDR2 YFSETQ.

This chain joins TRBV20-1 and TRBJ2-7. Germline V CDR1 and CDR2: DFQATT, SNEGSKA (reference sequence). The CDR3 runs to 12 residues. CDR3 region: CSRTASSYEQYF.

The chain joins TRBV6-5 to TRBJ2-1. CDR1 and CDR2 (germline): MNHEY, SVGAGI. The CDR3 totals 17 residues. The CDR3 reads CASSYSKRGSAYNEQFF.

This chain joins TRBV5-1 and TRBJ2-1; TCRdb outputs TRBD1, but without DNA this stays unchecked. CDR1 is SGHRS and CDR2 is YFSETQ in the germline V gene. This CDR3 contains 13 residues. CDR3 protein: CASSSGTTNEQFF.

The CDR3: CASSQTPGVRSSGNTIYF. The chain combines TRBV4-2 with TRBJ1-3; TCRdb's D gene call, TRBD1, goes unchecked for lack of DNA. CDR3 length: 18 residues. CDR1 and CDR2 from the germline V gene are LGHNA and YNFKEQ.

The chain is built from TRBV5-1 and TRBJ2-3; TCRdb calls TRBD2, which cannot be checked without DNA. Germline V gene sequence: CDR1 SGHRS, CDR2 YFSETQ. The CDR3 is made up of 16 amino acids. The CDR3: CASNPLLAGGADTQYF. Using reference TRBV5-1 and TRBJ2-3 for the parts outside the CDR3, the full variable domain is KAGVTQTPRYLIKTRGQQVTLSCSPISGHRSVSWYQQTPGQGLQFLFEYFSETQRNKGNFPGRFSGRQFSNSRSEMNVSTLELGDSALYLCASNPLLAGGADTQYFGPGTRLTVL.

V usage is TRBV7-3 and J usage is TRBJ2-2; TCRdb proposes TRBD2, but this gene call is untestable without DNA. This CDR3 contains 16 residues. The germline V gene encodes CDR1 SGHTA and CDR2 FQGTGA. CDR3 sequence: CASSSTISGNTGELFF.

The chain has TRBV5-4 and TRBJ1-1; without DNA, the TCRdb call of TRBD1 cannot be checked. Germline assignment: CDR1 SGHNT and CDR2 YYREEE (reference sequence). The CDR3 has 16 residues. The CDR3 sequence: CASSLGGGAALLEAFF.

The chain employs TRBV7-9 and TRBJ2-3; TCRdb selects TRBD1, and the lack of DNA leaves this call unchecked. The CDR3 is 16 residues long. CDR1 is SEHNR, CDR2 FQNEAQ, per germline (reference sequence). CDR3 region: CASSLGRDRFTDTQYF.

V and J are TRBV28 and TRBJ2-5; TCRdb names TRBD1, which stays unverified in the absence of DNA. The CDR3 spans 14 residues. Per germline, CDR1 MDHEN and CDR2 SYDVKM. The CDR3 here is CASGGQGALETQYF.

This chain links TRBV28 with TRBJ1-5; the D call from TCRdb, TRBD1, cannot be confirmed without DNA. The CDR3 runs 14 residues. Germline V CDR1 and CDR2: MDHEN, SYDVKM. CDR3 sequence: CASRTGEPYQPQHF.

The J gene is TRBJ2-3, the V gene TRBV15; TCRdb names TRBD2, which stays unverified in the absence of DNA. Germline V gene sequence: CDR1 LNHNV, CDR2 YYDKDF (reference sequence). This CDR3 spans 19 amino acids. The CDR3 region is CATSRLAGTSGERTDTQYF.

CDR3 loop: CSARFISDTQYF. This chain joins TRBV20-1 and TRBJ2-3. This CDR3 has 12 amino acids. Germline V CDR1 and CDR2: DFQATT, SNEGSKA (reference sequence).

This chain joins TRBV29-1 and TRBJ2-7; TCRdb selects TRBD1, and the lack of DNA leaves this call unchecked. Germline V gene sequence: CDR1 SQVTM, CDR2 ANQGSEA. This CDR3 spans 14 amino acids. This chain's CDR3 is CSVKGQNAPGEQYF.

The gene calls are TRBV5-4 and TRBJ2-2; TCRdb gives TRBD2 as the D gene, but with no DNA this cannot be confirmed. CDR1 and CDR2 from the germline V gene are SGHNT and YYREEE (reference sequence). The CDR3 totals 17 residues. The CDR3 reads CASSLVVLAGNTGELFF.

The chain joins TRBV5-1 to TRBJ2-5; TCRdb's D call of TRBD1 is untestable without DNA. The CDR3 extends over 16 amino acids. Germline lookup yields CDR1 SGHRS and CDR2 YFSETQ. CDR3 region: CASSRGTGGYQETQYF.

V and J are TRBV29-1 and TRBJ2-5. The length of the CDR3 is 11 residues. Per germline, CDR1 SQVTM and CDR2 ANQGSEA. The CDR3 loop is CSVDVVETQYF.

The chain is built from TRBV20-1 and TRBJ2-7. CDR1 and CDR2 from the germline V gene are DFQATT and SNEGSKA (reference sequence). This CDR3 spans 19 amino acids. The CDR3 region is CSAKAMAGATRVGLYEQYF.